This T cell receptor beta chain appears in the sequencing data of a study of neoadjuvant anti-PD-1 for oral cavity cancer. The overall study: Patients without progression received a fourth nivolumab dose around day 43, then surgical resection on days 50-56.

About this clone: What it recognizes is unknown.

Whole-study results and caveats: Non-responders to neoadjuvant nivolumab had significantly more clonal PBMC T cells than responders.

The time point here: after neoadjuvant nivolumab, at surgical resection. These newly diagnosed stage II-IVA oral cavity squamous cell carcinoma patients had no prior systemic or radiation treatment. Analysis of PBMCs was direct, with no culture step. Germline loops: CDR1 SGHTA, CDR2 FQGTGA. The CDR3 runs 15 residues. V dropped 4 bases and J dropped 0; count of bases not matched to a gene: 4. Measured with immunoSEQ multiplex PCR; TCRdb has only the in-frame clones, and not every one. The sample has some 15,000 clones, 71% seen once; the top ten hold around 3%. The sample in question was PBMCs, obtained after nivolumab (anti-PD-1) treatment. The chain is built from TRBV7-3 and TRBJ2-3; 7 positions match TRBD2. The TCR originated in a person between 40 and 85 years old with oral cavity squamous cell carcinoma. Here the CDR3 reads CASSSTGGSTDTQYF. The CDR3 nucleotides read TGTGCCAGCAGCTCTACGGGGGGTAGCACAGATACGCAGTATTTT.